A selection of T cell receptor beta chains follows, all from one sample in a study of blood T cell repertoires in COVID-19. Clones were read by immunoSEQ multiplex PCR, and TCRdb kept only the in-frame ones, dropping some. This sample has tens of thousands of clones, with over 75% found just once. Sequencing input: peripheral blood. Receptors were obtained from a human donor in a cohort sampled during active COVID-19. Both conserved end residues are part of each CDR3. The D gene is left open where the match is weak. Some rows have no size entry. The others give once, few or many, or a class for an expanded clone.

size | J | V | D | DNA | CDR3
- | TRBJ1-1 | TRBV6-5 | - | TGTGCCACCACTCAGGGTTTTCGGGCTTTCTTT | CATTQGFRAFF
- | TRBJ1-1 | TRBV9 | TRBD1 | TGTGCCAGCAGCGCTCAACGTGCCGGGACAGGGGGCACTGAAGCTTTCTTT | CASSAQRAGTGGTEAFF
- | TRBJ1-1 | TRBV2 | TRBD1 | TGTGCCAGCAGGCTGGGACAGGGGGCGGCCACTGAAGCTTTCTTT | CASRLGQGAATEAFF
- | TRBJ1-1 | TRBV5-1 | - | TGCGCCAGCAGCTTAGCCCTAAACACTGAAGCTTTCTTT | CASSLALNTEAFF
- | TRBJ2-7 | TRBV5-1 | - | TGCGCCAGCAGCTACAGAACCCCCAGCGAGCAGTACTTC | CASSYRTPSEQYF
- | TRBJ1-2 | TRBV7-2 | TRBD1 | TGTGCCAGCAGCTTAGGTGCCCAGGGACAGGGCTTCACCTTC | CASSLGAQGQGFTF
- | TRBJ1-6 | TRBV30 | TRBD1 | TGTGCCTGGCGCAGACAGGGGGATAATTCACCCCTCCACTTT | CAWRRQGDNSPLHF
- | TRBJ1-5 | TRBV19 | TRBD1 | TGTGCCAGTAGTCCCTGGGGGACAGGAGGATATAGCAATCAGCCCCAGCATTTT | CASSPWGTGGYSNQPQHF
- | TRBJ1-1 | TRBV30 | - | TGTGCCTGGAGTGTACTCCAGGGCCTGGGGGCTTTCTTT | CAWSVLQGLGAFF
few | TRBJ1-3 | TRBV6-2/TRBV6-3 | - | TGTGCCAGCAGCTCCCAAAGAAGACTTGGAAACACCATATATTTT | CASSSQRRLGNTIYF
- | TRBJ1-3 | TRBV4-1 | - | TGCGCCAGCAGCCAACAGGGGAGCTTGCGGAACACCATATATTTT | CASSQQGSLRNTIYF
few | TRBJ1-6 | TRBV14 | TRBD1 | TGTGCCAGCAGCTATACAGGGGGTTCACCCCTCCACTTT | CASSYTGGSPLHF
- | TRBJ2-5 | TRBV25-1 | TRBD1 | TGTGCCAGCAGTGAATATAAGAGACAGGGTTTGGGCCAAGAGACCCAGTACTTC | CASSEYKRQGLGQETQYF
- | TRBJ1-4 | TRBV3-1/TRBV3-2 | - | TGTGCCAGCAGCCAAGAGGGGCGGACTAATGAAAAACTGTTTTTT | CASSQEGRTNEKLFF
- | TRBJ1-1 | TRBV7-2 | - | TGTGCCAGCAGCCCTGAAGGGGTGGGCTACACTGAAGCTTTCTTT | CASSPEGVGYTEAFF
- | TRBJ2-3 | TRBV5-1 | TRBD1 | TGCGCCAGCAGCCCGGACAGGTCCACAGATACGCAGTATTTT | CASSPDRSTDTQYF
once | TRBJ2-3 | TRBV11-3 | TRBD1 | TGTGCCAGCAGCTTACCCACGTGGGGACAGGCGAGAGATACGCAGTATTTT | CASSLPTWGQARDTQYF
few | TRBJ1-6 | TRBV6-2/TRBV6-3 | TRBD1 | TGTGCCAGCAGTCCCGGACAGGGTGCAGGCCTCCACTTT | CASSPGQGAGLHF
- | TRBJ2-1 | TRBV5-1 | - | TGCGCCAGCAGCTTGAGTAGCCCTATTACGGATGAGCAGTTCTTC | CASSLSSPITDEQFF
- | TRBJ2-5 | TRBV7-9 | TRBD1 | TGTGCCAGCAGCCCGTGGGACAGGGGCGAGACCCAGTACTTC | CASSPWDRGETQYF
- | TRBJ2-5 | TRBV7-9 | TRBD1 | TGTGCCAGCAGCACAGCCGGGACAGCACAAGAGACCCAGTACTTC | CASSTAGTAQETQYF
few | TRBJ2-7 | TRBV5-4 | TRBD1 | TGTGCCAGCAGCTTCGGGACAGGACCCGAGCAGTACTTC | CASSFGTGPEQYF
- | TRBJ2-7 | TRBV15 | TRBD1 | TGTGCCACCAGGGGACAGTCCTACGAGCAGTACTTC | CATRGQSYEQYF
- | TRBJ2-1 | TRBV13 | TRBD2 | TGTGCCAGCAAGAGCGGGGGGGCGAGGAATGAGCAGTTCTTC | CASKSGGARNEQFF
- | TRBJ1-2 | TRBV5-1 | - | TGCGCCAGCACCCCGTCGGGGACTTGGTATGGCTACACCTTC | CASTPSGTWYGYTF
- | TRBJ1-1 | TRBV7-2 | TRBD1 | TGTGCCAGCAGCCCCGGACAGGGACGCCTACAGGAAGCTTTCTTT | CASSPGQGRLQEAFF
- | TRBJ2-1 | TRBV6-1 | - | TGTGCCAGCAGTGAAGGCCGGGGCAGGGGCAATGAGCAGTTCTTC | CASSEGRGRGNEQFF
- | TRBJ1-1 | TRBV6-2/TRBV6-3 | TRBD1 | TGTGCCAGCAGTTCTGGACAGGGGCAAACGAACACTGAAGCTTTCTTT | CASSSGQGQTNTEAFF